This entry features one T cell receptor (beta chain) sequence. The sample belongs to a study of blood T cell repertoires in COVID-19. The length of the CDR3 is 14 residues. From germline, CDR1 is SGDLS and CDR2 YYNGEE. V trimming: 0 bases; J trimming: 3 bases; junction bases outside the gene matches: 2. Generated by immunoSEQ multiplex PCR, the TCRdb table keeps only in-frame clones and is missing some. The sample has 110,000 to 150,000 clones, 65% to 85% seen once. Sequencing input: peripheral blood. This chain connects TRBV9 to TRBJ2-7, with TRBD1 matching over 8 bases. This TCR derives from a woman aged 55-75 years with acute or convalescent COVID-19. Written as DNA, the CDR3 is TGTGCCAGCAGCGTAGGACAGGGGAACTACGAGCAGTACTTC. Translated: CASSVGQGNYEQYF.